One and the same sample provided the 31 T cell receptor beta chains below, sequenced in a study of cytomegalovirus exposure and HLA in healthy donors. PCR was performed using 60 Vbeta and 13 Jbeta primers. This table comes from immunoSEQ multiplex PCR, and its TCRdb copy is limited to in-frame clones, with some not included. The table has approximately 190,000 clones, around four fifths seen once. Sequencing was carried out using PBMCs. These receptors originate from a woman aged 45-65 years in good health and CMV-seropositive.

As DNA, the CDR3 is TGTGCCAGCAGCTTAGATGGCGGACTTCCCTCCTACAATGAGCAGTTCTTC. Encoded protein: CASSLDGGLPSYNEQFF. The chain carries TRBV7-8 and TRBJ2-1, with D possibly matching TRBD2 (5 bases). The germline CDR1 and CDR2 sequences are SGHVS and FQNEAQ. The CDR3 covers 17 residues. With 1 base removed from V and 0 bases from J, the gap between germline ends came to 13 bases.

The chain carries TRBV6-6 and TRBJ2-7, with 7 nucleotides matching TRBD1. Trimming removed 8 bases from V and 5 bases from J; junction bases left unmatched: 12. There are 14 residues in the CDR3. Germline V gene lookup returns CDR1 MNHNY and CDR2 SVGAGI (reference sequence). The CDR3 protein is CASLQTGISDEQYF. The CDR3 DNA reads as TGTGCCAGCCTCCAGACAGGGATCAGCGACGAGCAGTACTTC.

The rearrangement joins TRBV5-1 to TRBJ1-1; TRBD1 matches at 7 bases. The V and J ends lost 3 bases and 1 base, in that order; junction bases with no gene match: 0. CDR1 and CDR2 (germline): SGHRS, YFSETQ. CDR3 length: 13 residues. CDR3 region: CASSWDRNTEAFF. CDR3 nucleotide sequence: TGCGCCAGCAGCTGGGACAGGAACACTGAAGCTTTCTTT.

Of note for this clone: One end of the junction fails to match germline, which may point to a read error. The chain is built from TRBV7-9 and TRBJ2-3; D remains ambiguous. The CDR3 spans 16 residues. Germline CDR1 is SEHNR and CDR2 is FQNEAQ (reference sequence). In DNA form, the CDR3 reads TGTTCCAGCAGCTTAATTTGGGTCGATAGCACGGATACGCAGTATTTT. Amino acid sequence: CSSSLIWVDSTDTQYF.

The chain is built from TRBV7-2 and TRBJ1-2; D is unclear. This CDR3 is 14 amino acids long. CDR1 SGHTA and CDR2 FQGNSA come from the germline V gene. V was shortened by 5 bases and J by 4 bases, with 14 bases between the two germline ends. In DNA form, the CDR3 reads TGTGCCAGCAGCCCCGGAGGGCAGTCCTATGGCTACACCTTC. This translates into CASSPGGQSYGYTF.

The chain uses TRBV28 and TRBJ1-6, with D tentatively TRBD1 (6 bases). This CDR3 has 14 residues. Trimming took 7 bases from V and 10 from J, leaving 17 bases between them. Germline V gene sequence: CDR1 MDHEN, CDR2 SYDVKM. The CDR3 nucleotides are TGTGCCAGCATAACGTCTGGGGGCCAATCACCCCTCCACTTT. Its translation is CASITSGGQSPLHF.

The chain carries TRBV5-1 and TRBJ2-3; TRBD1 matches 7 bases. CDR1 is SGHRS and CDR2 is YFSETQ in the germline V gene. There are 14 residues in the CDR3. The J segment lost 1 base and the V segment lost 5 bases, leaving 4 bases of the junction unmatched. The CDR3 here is CASRAGGGTDTQYF. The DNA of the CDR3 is TGCGCCAGCAGGGCAGGGGGTGGCACAGATACGCAGTATTTT. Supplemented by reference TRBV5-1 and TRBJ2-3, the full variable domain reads KAGVTQTPRYLIKTRGQQVTLSCSPISGHRSVSWYQQTPGQGLQFLFEYFSETQRNKGNFPGRFSGRQFSNSRSEMNVSTLELGDSALYLCASRAGGGTDTQYFGPGTRLTVL.

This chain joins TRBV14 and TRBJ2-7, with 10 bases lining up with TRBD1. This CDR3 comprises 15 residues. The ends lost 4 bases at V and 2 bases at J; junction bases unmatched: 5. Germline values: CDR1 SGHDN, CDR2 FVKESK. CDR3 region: CASSLLGTGAYEQYF. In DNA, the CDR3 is TGTGCCAGCAGCCTATTGGGGACAGGGGCCTACGAGCAGTACTTC. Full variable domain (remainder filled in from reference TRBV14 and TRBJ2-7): EAGVTQFPSHSVIEKGQTVTLRCDPISGHDNLYWYRRVMGKEIKFLLHFVKESKQDESGMPNNRFLAERTGGTYSTLKVQPAELEDSGVYFCASSLLGTGAYEQYFGPGTRLTVT.

CDR3 nucleotides: TGTGCCAGCAGTGAAGCGGGCAGCAGCGAGCAGTACTTC. Its protein is CASSEAGSSEQYF. The chain recombines TRBV6-1 with TRBJ2-7; D unclear. The germline V and J ends were trimmed by 0 bases and 6 bases, with 9 bases remaining between them. Germline lookup yields CDR1 MNHNS and CDR2 SASEGT. This CDR3 is built from 13 residues.

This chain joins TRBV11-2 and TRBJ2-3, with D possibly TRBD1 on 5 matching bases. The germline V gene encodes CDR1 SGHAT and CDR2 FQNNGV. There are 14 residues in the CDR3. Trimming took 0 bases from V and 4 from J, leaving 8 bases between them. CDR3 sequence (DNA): TGTGCCAGCAGCTTAGAAGGGGCCCCAGATACGCAGTATTTT. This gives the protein CASSLEGAPDTQYF.

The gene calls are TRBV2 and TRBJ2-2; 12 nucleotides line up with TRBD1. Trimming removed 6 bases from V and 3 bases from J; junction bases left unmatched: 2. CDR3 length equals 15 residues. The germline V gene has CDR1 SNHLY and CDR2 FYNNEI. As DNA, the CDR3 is TGTGCCAGCAGGGGACAGGGGGCTTACACCGGGGAGCTGTTTTTT. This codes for CASRGQGAYTGELFF.

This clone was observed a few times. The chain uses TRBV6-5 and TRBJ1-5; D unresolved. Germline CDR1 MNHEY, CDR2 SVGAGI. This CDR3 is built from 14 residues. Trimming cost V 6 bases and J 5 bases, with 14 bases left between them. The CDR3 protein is CASSALLGHQPQHF. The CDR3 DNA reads TGTGCCAGCAGCGCTCTCCTTGGGCATCAGCCCCAGCATTTT.

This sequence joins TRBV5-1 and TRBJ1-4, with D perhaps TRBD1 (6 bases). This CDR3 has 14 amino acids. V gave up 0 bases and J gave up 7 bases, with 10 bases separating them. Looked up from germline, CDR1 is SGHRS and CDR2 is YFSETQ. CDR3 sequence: CASSLDRGGEKLFF. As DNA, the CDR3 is TGCGCCAGCAGCTTGGATAGGGGGGGTGAAAAACTGTTTTTT. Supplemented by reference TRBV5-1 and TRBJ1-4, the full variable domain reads KAGVTQTPRYLIKTRGQQVTLSCSPISGHRSVSWYQQTPGQGLQFLFEYFSETQRNKGNFPGRFSGRQFSNSRSEMNVSTLELGDSALYLCASSLDRGGEKLFFGSGTQLSVL.

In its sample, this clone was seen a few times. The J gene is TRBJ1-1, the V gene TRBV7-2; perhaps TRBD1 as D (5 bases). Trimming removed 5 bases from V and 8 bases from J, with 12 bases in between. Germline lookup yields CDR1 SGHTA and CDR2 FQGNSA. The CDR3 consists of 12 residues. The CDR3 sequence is CASSDWGKEAFF. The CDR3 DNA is TGTGCCAGCAGCGATTGGGGCAAGGAAGCTTTCTTT.

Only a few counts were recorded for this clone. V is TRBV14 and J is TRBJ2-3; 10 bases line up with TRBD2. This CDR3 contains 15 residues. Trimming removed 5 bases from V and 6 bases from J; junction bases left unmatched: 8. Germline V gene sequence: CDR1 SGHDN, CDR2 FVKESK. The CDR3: CASSASGGAGDTQYF. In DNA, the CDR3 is TGTGCCAGCAGCGCCAGCGGGGGGGCCGGGGATACGCAGTATTTT.

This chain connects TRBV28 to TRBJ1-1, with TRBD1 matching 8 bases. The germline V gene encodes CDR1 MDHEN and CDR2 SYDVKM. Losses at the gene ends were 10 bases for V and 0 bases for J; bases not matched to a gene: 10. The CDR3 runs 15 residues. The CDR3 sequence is CATCRGQSVNTEAFF. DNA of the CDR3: TGTGCCACCTGCAGGGGGCAAAGCGTGAACACTGAAGCTTTCTTT.

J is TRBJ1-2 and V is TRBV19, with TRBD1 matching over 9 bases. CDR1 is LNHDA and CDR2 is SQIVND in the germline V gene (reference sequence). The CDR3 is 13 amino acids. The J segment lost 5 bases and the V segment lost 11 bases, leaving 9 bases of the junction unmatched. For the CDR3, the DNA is TGTGCCTCCTGGGACAGGGACTTTTATGGCTACACCTTC. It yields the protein CASWDRDFYGYTF.

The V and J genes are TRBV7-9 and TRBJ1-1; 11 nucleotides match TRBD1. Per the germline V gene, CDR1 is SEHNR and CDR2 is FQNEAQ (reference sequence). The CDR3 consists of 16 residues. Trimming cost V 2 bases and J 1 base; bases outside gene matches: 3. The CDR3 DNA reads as TGTGCCAGCAGCTTACCAGGACAGGGGGCGAACACTGAAGCTTTCTTT. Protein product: CASSLPGQGANTEAFF.

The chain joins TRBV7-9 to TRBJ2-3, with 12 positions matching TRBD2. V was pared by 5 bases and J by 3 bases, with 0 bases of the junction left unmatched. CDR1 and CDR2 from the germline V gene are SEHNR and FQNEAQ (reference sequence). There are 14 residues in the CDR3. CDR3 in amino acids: CASSTSGGTDTQYF. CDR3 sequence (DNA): TGTGCCAGCAGCACTAGCGGGGGGACAGATACGCAGTATTTT.

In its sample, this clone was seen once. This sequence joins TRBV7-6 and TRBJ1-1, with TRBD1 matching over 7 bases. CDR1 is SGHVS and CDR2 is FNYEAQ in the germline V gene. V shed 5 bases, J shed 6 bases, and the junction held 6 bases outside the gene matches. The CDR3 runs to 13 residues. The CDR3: CASSLLGTAEAFF. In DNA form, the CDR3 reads TGTGCCAGCAGCCTCCTCGGGACAGCTGAAGCTTTCTTT.

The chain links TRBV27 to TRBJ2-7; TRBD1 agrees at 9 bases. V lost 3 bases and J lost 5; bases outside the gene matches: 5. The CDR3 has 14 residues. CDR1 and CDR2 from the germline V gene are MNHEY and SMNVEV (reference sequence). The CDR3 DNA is TGTGCCAGCAGTTTTTTAGGGACAGGGAACGAGCAGTACTTC. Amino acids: CASSFLGTGNEQYF.

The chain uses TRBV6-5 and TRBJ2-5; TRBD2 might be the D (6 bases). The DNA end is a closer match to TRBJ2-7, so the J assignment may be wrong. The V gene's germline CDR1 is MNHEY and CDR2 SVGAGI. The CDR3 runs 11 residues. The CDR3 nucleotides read TGTGCCAGCGGGGGGATCCACGAGCAGTACTTC. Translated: CASGGIHEQYF.

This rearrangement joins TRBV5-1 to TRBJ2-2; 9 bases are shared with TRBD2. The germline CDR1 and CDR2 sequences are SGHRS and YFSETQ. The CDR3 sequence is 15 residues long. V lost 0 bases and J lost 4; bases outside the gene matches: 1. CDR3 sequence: CASSLGSGGTGELFF. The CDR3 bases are TGCGCCAGCAGCTTGGGTAGCGGGGGCACCGGGGAGCTGTTTTTT.

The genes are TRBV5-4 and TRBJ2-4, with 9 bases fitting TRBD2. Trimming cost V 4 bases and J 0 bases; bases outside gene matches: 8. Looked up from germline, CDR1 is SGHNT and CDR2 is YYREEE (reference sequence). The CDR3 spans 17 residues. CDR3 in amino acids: CASSGLAGALAKNIQYF. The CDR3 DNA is TGTGCCAGCAGCGGCTTAGCGGGGGCCTTAGCCAAAAACATTCAGTACTTC.

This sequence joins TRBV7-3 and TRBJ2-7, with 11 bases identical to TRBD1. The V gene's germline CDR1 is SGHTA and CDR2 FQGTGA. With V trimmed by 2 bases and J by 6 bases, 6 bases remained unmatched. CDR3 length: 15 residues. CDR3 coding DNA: TGTGCCAGCAGCTTACTTGGACAGGGGGCCTCCGAGCAGTACTTC. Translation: CASSLLGQGASEQYF.

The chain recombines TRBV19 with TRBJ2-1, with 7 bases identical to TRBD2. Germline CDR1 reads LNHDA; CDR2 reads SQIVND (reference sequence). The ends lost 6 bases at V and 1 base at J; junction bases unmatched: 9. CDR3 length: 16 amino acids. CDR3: CASRPTGDYSYNEQFF. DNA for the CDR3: TGTGCCAGTAGACCGACCGGGGACTATTCCTACAATGAGCAGTTCTTC.

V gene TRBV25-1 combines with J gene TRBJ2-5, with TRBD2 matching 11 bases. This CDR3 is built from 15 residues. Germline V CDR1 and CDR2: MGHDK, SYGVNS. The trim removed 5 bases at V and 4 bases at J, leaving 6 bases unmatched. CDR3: CASSPPSGGRETQYF. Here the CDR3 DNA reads TGTGCCAGCAGTCCGCCTAGCGGGGGGAGAGAGACCCAGTACTTC.

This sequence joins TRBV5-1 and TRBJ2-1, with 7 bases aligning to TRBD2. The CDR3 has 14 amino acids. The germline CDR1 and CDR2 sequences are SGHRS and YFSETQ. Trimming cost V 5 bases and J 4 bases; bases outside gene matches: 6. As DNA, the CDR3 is TGCGCCAGCAGACGGGGGGACCCATACAATGAGCAGTTCTTC. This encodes CASRRGDPYNEQFF.

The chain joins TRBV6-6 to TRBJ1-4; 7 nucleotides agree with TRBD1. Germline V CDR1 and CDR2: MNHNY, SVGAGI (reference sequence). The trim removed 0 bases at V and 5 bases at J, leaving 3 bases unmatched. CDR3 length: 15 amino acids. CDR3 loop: CASSYSGTVNEKLFF. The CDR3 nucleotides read TGTGCCAGCAGTTACTCGGGGACAGTCAATGAAAAACTGTTTTTT.

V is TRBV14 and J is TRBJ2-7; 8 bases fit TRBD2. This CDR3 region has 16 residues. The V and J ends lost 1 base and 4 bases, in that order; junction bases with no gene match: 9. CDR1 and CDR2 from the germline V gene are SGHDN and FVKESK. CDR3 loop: CASSQAGLAVRYEQYF. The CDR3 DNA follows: TGTGCCAGCAGCCAAGCCGGACTAGCAGTAAGATACGAGCAGTACTTC.

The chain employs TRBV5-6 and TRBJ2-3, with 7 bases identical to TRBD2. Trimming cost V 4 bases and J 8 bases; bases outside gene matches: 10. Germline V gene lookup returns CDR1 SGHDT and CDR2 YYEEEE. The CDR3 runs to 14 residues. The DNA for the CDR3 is TGTGCCAGCAGCCCGGGGAGGGAAGGGCGTACGCAGTATTTT. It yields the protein CASSPGREGRTQYF.